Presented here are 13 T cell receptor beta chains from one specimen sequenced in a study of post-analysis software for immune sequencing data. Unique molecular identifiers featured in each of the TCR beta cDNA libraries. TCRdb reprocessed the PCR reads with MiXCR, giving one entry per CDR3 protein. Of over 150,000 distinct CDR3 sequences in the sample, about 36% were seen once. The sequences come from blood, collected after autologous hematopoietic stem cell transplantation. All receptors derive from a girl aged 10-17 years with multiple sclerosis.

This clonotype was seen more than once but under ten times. This CDR3 reads CASSTQGSEQYF. The CDR3 nucleotides are TGTGCCAGCAGCACGCAGGGTAGCGAGCAGTACTTC. The chain has TRBV9 and TRBJ2-7; D may be TRBD1 (5 bases). V lost 4 bases and J 6 bases, leaving 11 bases between the germline ends. This CDR3 comprises 12 residues. Germline V CDR1 and CDR2: SGDLS, YYNGEE.

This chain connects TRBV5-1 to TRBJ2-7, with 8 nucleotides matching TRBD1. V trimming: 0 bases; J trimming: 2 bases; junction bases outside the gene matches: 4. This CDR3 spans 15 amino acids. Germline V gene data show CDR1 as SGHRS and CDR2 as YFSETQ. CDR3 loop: CASSLEPGGPYEQYF. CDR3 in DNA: TGCGCCAGCAGCTTGGAACCAGGGGGCCCCTACGAGCAGTACTTC.

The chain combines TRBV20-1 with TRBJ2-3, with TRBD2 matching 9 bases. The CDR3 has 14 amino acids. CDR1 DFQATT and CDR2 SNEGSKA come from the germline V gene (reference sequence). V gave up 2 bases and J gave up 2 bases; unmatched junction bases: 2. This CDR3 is CSARLAGPTDTQYF. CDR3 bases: TGCAGTGCTAGACTAGCGGGACCCACAGATACGCAGTATTTT.

The CDR3 bases are TGCAGTGCACCCGGACAGGGGAACTATGGCTACACCTTC. Protein product: CSAPGQGNYGYTF. The rearrangement uses TRBV20-1 and TRBJ1-2, with 9 positions matching TRBD1. CDR3 length: 13 amino acids. Germline-derived CDR1 and CDR2 are DFQATT and SNEGSKA (reference sequence). J gave up 2 bases and V 6 bases, and 4 bases lay outside the gene matches.

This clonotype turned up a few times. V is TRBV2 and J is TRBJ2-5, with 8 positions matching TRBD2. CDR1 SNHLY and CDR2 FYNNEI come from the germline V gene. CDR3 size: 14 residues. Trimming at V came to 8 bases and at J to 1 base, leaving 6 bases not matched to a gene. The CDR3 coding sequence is TGTGCCAGCTCCGGCGCGGGGGGCCAAGAGACCCAGTACTTC. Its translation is CASSGAGGQETQYF.

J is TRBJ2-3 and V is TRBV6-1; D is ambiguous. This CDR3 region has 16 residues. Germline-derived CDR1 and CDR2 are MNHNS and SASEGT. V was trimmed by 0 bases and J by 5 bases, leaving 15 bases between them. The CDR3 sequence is CASSEAPNAPGDTQYF. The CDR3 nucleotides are TGTGCCAGCAGTGAAGCACCTAACGCCCCGGGAGATACGCAGTATTTT.

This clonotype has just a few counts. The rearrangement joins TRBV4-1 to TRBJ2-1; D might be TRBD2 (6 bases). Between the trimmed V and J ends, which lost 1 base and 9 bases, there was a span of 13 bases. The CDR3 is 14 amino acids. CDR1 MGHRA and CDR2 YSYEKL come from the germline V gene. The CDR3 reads CASSQVGRGLEQFF. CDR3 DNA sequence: TGCGCCAGCAGCCAAGTTGGTAGGGGACTTGAGCAGTTCTTC.

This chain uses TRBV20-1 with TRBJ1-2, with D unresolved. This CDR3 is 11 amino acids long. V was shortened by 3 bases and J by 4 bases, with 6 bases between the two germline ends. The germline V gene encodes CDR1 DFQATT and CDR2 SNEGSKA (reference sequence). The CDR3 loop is CSARSGYGYTF. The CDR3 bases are TGCAGTGCTAGGTCGGGCTATGGCTACACCTTC.

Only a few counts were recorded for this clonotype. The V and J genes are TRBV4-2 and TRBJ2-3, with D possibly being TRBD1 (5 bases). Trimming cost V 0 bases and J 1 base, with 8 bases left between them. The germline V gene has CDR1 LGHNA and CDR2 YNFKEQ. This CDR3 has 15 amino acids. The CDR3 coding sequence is TGTGCCAGCAGCCAAGAGGTCAGGGGCACAGATACGCAGTATTTT. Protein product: CASSQEVRGTDTQYF.

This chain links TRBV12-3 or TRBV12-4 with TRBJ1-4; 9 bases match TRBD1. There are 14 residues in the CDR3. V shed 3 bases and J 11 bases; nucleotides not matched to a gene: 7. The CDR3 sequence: CASSLGTGMEKLFF. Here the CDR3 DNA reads TGTGCCAGCAGTTTGGGGACAGGGATGGAGAAACTGTTTTTT.

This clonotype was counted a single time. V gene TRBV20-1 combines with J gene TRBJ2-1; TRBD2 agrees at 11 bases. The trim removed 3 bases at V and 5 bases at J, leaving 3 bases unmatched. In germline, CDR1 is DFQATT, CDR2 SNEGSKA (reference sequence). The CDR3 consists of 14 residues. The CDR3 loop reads CSARGLADNNEQFF. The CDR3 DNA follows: TGCAGTGCTAGGGGACTAGCGGACAACAATGAGCAGTTCTTC.

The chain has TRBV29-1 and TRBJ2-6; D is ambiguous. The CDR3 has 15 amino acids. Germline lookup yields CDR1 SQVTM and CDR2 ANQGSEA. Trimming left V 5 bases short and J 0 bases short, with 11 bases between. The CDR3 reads CSVSQLSSGANVLTF. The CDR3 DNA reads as TGCAGCGTTTCACAACTCAGCTCTGGGGCCAACGTCCTGACTTTC.

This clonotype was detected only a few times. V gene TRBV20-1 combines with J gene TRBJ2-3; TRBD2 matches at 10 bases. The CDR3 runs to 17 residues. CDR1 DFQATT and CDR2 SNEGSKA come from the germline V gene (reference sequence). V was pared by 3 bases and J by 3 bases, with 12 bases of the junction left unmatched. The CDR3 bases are TGCAGTGCTAGGGATAGCGGGAGGTTGGAGGCAACAGATACGCAGTATTTT. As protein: CSARDSGRLEATDTQYF.